The 16 T cell receptor beta chains given below trace back to one sample, sequenced in a study of early T cells in non-severe SARS-CoV-2 infection. TCRdb re-called the 5' RACE reads through MiXCR, storing one row per CDR3 protein. This sample has tens of thousands of distinct CDR3 sequences, with over 7.5% found just once. The specimen sequenced was whole blood. These receptors all come from an adult who was a healthcare worker with PCR-confirmed SARS-CoV-2 infection or an uninfected control (not recorded which).

This clonotype was seen many times. This chain uses TRBV6-2 or TRBV6-3 with TRBJ2-1; 11 positions agree with TRBD2. Germline-derived CDR1 and CDR2 are MNHEY and SVGEGT. The V gene end was trimmed by 6 bases and the J gene end by 9 bases; junction bases not matched to a gene: 13. There are 16 residues in the CDR3. Here the CDR3 DNA reads TGTGCCAGCAGCTCCAATAGCGGGAGGGCCCAGGGTGAGCAGTTCTTC. This gives the protein CASSSNSGRAQGEQFF.

Many counts were recorded for this clonotype. The chain combines TRBV5-1 with TRBJ2-3; D is ambiguous. V gave up 0 bases and J gave up 1 base, with 9 bases separating them. Germline V gives CDR1 SGHRS, CDR2 YFSETQ. The CDR3 length is 15 residues. The CDR3 DNA reads as TGCGCCAGCAGCTTGGGTACAAGACGCACAGATACGCAGTATTTT. Protein product: CASSLGTRRTDTQYF.

The table lists this clonotype with many counts. The CDR3 region has the DNA TGCAGTGCTAAGCTAGCGGGAGGGGACTACAATGAGCAGTTCTTC. Its translation is CSAKLAGGDYNEQFF. The rearrangement joins TRBV20-1 to TRBJ2-1; 12 nucleotides match TRBD2. The CDR3 spans 15 residues. V lost 4 bases and J lost 3; bases outside the gene matches: 4. Germline V gene sequence: CDR1 DFQATT, CDR2 SNEGSKA (reference sequence).

In this sample, this clonotype turned up a few times. This sequence joins TRBV20-1 and TRBJ2-6, with D possibly TRBD1 on 6 matching bases. The length of the CDR3 is 17 residues. CDR1 is DFQATT, CDR2 SNEGSKA, per germline (reference sequence). Trimming removed 0 bases from V and 0 bases from J, with 12 bases in between. The CDR3 DNA follows: TGCAGTGCTAGAGATGGGACACCCTCCTCTGGGGCCAACGTCCTGACTTTC. It encodes CSARDGTPSSGANVLTF.

This clonotype was counted ten times or more. The J gene is TRBJ1-1, the V gene TRBV27; D ambiguous. The CDR3 has 12 amino acids. The ends were cut back, 4 bases at V and 10 bases at J, with 13 bases in the middle. Germline V lookup: CDR1 MNHEY, CDR2 SMNVEV (reference sequence). CDR3 bases: TGTGCCAGCAGTTCTGCCGAGAGCTCAGCTTTCTTT. Amino acids: CASSSAESSAFF.

This clonotype appeared a few times. The genes are TRBV19 and TRBJ1-4, with D uncertain. The CDR3 loop spans 14 amino acids. Germline values: CDR1 LNHDA, CDR2 SQIVND (reference sequence). V lost 5 bases to trimming and J lost 8 bases, with 15 bases between them. CDR3 sequence reads: CASSPKDGKEKLFF. As DNA, the CDR3 is TGTGCCAGTAGTCCCAAGGACGGGAAAGAAAAACTGTTTTTT.

This clonotype has only a few counts. V is TRBV9 and J is TRBJ2-7; D is perhaps TRBD1 (7 bases). CDR3 length: 16 residues. The V gene lost 2 bases and the J gene lost 1 base, with 16 bases spanning the gap. Per germline, CDR1 SGDLS and CDR2 YYNGEE. The CDR3: CASSVDLRGRSYEQYF. CDR3 DNA: TGTGCCAGCAGCGTCGACCTCAGGGGGAGGTCCTACGAGCAGTACTTC.

The sample holds a few counts of this clonotype. The chain joins TRBV12-3 or TRBV12-4 to TRBJ1-2; the D gene is possibly TRBD1 (6 bases). V was shortened by 4 bases and J by 5 bases, with 14 bases between the two germline ends. The CDR3 is made up of 14 amino acids. The CDR3 DNA sequence: TGTGCCAGCAGTTCACTGGGGGCCTTATATGGCTACACCTTC. Its translation: CASSSLGALYGYTF.

This clonotype has a count of ten or more. J is TRBJ2-2 and V is TRBV6-5; 16 nucleotides align to TRBD2. After removal of 5 bases from V and 7 bases from J, the junction contained 13 bases not matched to a gene. From germline, CDR1 is MNHEY and CDR2 SVGAGI. The CDR3 spans 19 residues. CDR3 sequence: CASSAMGLAGGPISGELFF. The CDR3 DNA follows: TGTGCCAGCAGTGCGATGGGACTAGCGGGAGGGCCGATTAGCGGGGAGCTGTTTTTT.

This clonotype was picked up many times. The CDR3 DNA sequence: TGTGCCAGCAGTGGGCTCGGGAGGTCGCCCTACAATGAGCAGTTCTTC. This translates into CASSGLGRSPYNEQFF. The chain recombines TRBV6-2 or TRBV6-3 with TRBJ2-1; 7 nucleotides agree with TRBD2. Germline V gives CDR1 MNHEY, CDR2 SVGEGT. The CDR3 is made up of 16 amino acids. V dropped 5 bases and J dropped 2; count of bases not matched to a gene: 9.

In its sample, this clonotype was seen many times. The CDR3 sequence is CSVSQGGGETQYF. CDR3 nucleotides: TGCAGTGTCTCACAAGGAGGTGGAGAGACCCAGTACTTC. The J gene is TRBJ2-5, the V gene TRBV20-1; TRBD2 is a possible D gene (5 bases). V was trimmed by 7 bases and J by 4 bases, leaving 16 bases between them. Germline V gene lookup returns CDR1 DFQATT and CDR2 SNEGSKA (reference sequence). The CDR3 has 13 residues.

The sample holds many counts of this clonotype. The gene calls are TRBV2 and TRBJ2-1; D is perhaps TRBD2 (5 bases). Germline CDR1 and CDR2: SNHLY and FYNNEI. V lost 3 bases and J lost 5, with 8 bases in between. The CDR3 is 13 residues long. The CDR3 region has the DNA TGTGCCAGCAGTGAGGACTTTAACAATGAGCAGTTCTTC. Amino acid sequence: CASSEDFNNEQFF.

This clonotype has a count of ten or more. CDR3 DNA sequence: TGCGCCAGCAGCCAAGACAGAACCGGGGAGCTGTTTTTT. This encodes CASSQDRTGELFF. The rearrangement links TRBV4-3 to TRBJ2-2; no firm D call. Germline assignment: CDR1 LGHNA and CDR2 YSLEER. Trimming took off 0 bases at V and 5 bases at J, with 4 bases between the two ends. This CDR3 region has 13 residues.

This clonotype was counted many times. The rearrangement uses TRBV6-6 and TRBJ2-7; weak D call: TRBD2 (6 bases). The V gene's germline CDR1 is MNHNY and CDR2 SVGAGI (reference sequence). Trimming pared 3 bases from V and 2 bases from J, leaving 11 bases between. The CDR3 has 14 amino acids. CDR3 bases: TGTGCCAGCAGTTATTTGACTAGAACCTACGAGCAGTACTTC. It translates to CASSYLTRTYEQYF.

The chain recombines TRBV19 with TRBJ2-2, with TRBD1 matching 7 bases. The CDR3 runs 18 residues. Per germline, CDR1 LNHDA and CDR2 SQIVND (reference sequence). V dropped 0 bases and J dropped 3; count of bases not matched to a gene: 10. The CDR3 bases are TGTGCCAGTAGTATAGATCTATACAGGGGAGTTGACACCGGGGAGCTGTTTTTT. Protein sequence: CASSIDLYRGVDTGELFF. Full variable domain (missing parts from reference TRBV19 and TRBJ2-2): DGGITQSPKYLFRKEGQNVTLSCEQNLNHDAMYWYRQDPGQGLRLIYYSQIVNDFQKGDIAEGYSVSREKKESFPLTVTSAQKNPTAFYLCASSIDLYRGVDTGELFFGEGSRLTVL.

V and J are TRBV20-1 and TRBJ2-5; 8 nucleotides match TRBD1. The J segment lost 1 base and the V segment lost 6 bases, leaving 1 base of the junction unmatched. This CDR3 contains 12 residues. The germline V gene encodes CDR1 DFQATT and CDR2 SNEGSKA (reference sequence). This chain's CDR3 is CSARGPQETQYF. The CDR3 nucleotides read TGCAGTGCCAGGGGGCCCCAAGAGACCCAGTACTTC.